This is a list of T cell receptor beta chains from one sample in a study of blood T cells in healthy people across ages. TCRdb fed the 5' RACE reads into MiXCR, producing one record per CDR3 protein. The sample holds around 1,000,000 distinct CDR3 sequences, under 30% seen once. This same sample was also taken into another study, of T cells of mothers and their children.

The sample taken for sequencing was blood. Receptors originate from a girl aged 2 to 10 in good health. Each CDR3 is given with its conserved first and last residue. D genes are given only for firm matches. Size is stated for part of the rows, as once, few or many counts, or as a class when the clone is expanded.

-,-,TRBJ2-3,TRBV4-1,TGCGCCAGCAGCCAAGATTTCGGGCAGATCACAGATACGCAGTATTTT,CASSQDFGQITDTQYF
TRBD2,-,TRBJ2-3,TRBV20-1,TGCAGTGCTAGAGTAACTAGCGGCACAGATACGCAGTATTTT,CSARVTSGTDTQYF
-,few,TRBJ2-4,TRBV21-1,TGTGCCAGCGGAGGGACACCTCATTCACTAGCCAAAAACATTCAGTACTTC,CASGGTPHSLAKNIQYF
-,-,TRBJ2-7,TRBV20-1,TGCAGTGCTAGAGATCCGGACCGATCCTTGGGTCACGAGCAGTACTTC,CSARDPDRSLGHEQYF
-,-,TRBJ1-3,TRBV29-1,TGCAGCGTGCGGACGTTCTCTGGAAACACCATATATTTT,CSVRTFSGNTIYF
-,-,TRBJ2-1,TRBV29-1,TGCAGTTTGGGGGGTAGCTCCTACAATGAGCAGTTCTTC,CSLGGSSYNEQFF
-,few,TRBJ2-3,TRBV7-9,TGTGCCAGCAGCCACCTCCCCGGGGACGGAAACACAGATACGCAGTATTTT,CASSHLPGDGNTDTQYF
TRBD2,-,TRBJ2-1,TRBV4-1,TGCGCCAGCAGCCCCCATCCGGTAGCGGGAGCAAATGAGCAGTTCTTC,CASSPHPVAGANEQFF
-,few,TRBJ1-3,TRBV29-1,TGCAGCGTAGCCGACACCAACTCTGGAAACACCATATATTTT,CSVADTNSGNTIYF
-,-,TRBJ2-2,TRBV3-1,TGTGCCAGCAGCCAACGTATAGCCCCCGGGGAGCTGTTTTTT,CASSQRIAPGELFF
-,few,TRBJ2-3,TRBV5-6,TGTGCCAGCAGCTTCTGGACGGGTACGGGTACACGCACAGATACGCAGTATTTT,CASSFWTGTGTRTDTQYF
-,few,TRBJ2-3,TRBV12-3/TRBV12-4,TGTGCCAGCAGTTTTAAGGCGGGGGCCGGAAAAGGCACAGATACGCAGTATTTT,CASSFKAGAGKGTDTQYF
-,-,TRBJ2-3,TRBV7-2,TGTGCCAGCAGACGGACACCCTCAGATACGCAGTATTTT,CASRRTPSDTQYF
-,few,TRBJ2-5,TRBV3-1,TGTGCCAGCAGCCAATCCGGGACGGACGCGGAGACCCAGTACTTC,CASSQSGTDAETQYF
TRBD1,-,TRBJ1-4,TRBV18,TGTGCCAGCTCACCACGGACAGGGATCGCCTCTAATGAAAAACTGTTTTTT,CASSPRTGIASNEKLFF
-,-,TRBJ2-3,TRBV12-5,TGTGCTAGTGGTTTGGAGGTGCTTGGAGGGGCCAACGATACGCAGTATTTT,CASGLEVLGGANDTQYF
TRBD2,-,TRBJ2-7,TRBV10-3,TGTGCCATCAGTGAGGCTAGCGGGAGGCCCGAGCAGTACTTC,CAISEASGRPEQYF
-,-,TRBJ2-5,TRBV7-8,TGTGCCAGCAGCTTGCACAAAGAGACCCAGTACTTC,CASSLHKETQYF
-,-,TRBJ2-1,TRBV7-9,TGTGCCAGCAGCCCGCCTGGTAGTTGGGAGCAGTTCTTC,CASSPPGSWEQFF
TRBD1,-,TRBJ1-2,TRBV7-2,TGTGCCAGCAGCCTCACAGGGGGCGGGAGCGGCTACACCTTC,CASSLTGGGSGYTF
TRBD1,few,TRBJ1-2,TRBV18,TGTGCCAGCTCACCACGACCCGACAGGGACTATGGCTACACCTTC,CASSPRPDRDYGYTF
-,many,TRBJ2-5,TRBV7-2,TGTGCCAGCAGCTTAAAGATCGTAGAGACCCAGTACTTC,CASSLKIVETQYF
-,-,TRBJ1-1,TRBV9,TGTGCCAGCAGCGTAGGTGAAGGATTGAACACTGAAGCTTTCTTT,CASSVGEGLNTEAFF
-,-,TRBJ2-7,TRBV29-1,TGCAGCGTTGAAAATGCGGAATCAACCTACGAGCAGTACTTC,CSVENAESTYEQYF
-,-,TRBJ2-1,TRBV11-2,TGTGCCAGCAGGCCTGTCCGGGGGGCATACAATGAGCAGTTCTTC,CASRPVRGAYNEQFF
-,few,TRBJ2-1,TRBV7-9,TGTGCCAGCAGCTTAGCGCTGTCTCGCAATGAGCAGTTCTTC,CASSLALSRNEQFF
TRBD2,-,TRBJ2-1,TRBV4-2,TGTGCCAGCAGCCAAGAGGTCAGCGGGGTCTACAATGAGCAGTTCTTC,CASSQEVSGVYNEQFF
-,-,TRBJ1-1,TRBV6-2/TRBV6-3,TGTGCCAGCACCCGAGGGGGGCCGGGCACTGAAGCTTTCTTT,CASTRGGPGTEAFF
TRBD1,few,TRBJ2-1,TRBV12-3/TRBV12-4,TGTGCCAGCAGTTTCATCCGACAGGGGTCAAGTGAGCAGTTCTTC,CASSFIRQGSSEQFF
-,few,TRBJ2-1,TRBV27,TGTGCCAGCAGTTTATCCCAGTCATCCCACAATGAGCAGTTCTTC,CASSLSQSSHNEQFF
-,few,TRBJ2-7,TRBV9,TGTGCCAGCAGCGTAGTAGGGAGAAGCTACGAGCAGTACTTC,CASSVVGRSYEQYF
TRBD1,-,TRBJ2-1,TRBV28,TGTGCCAGCACTGTTCCGGGACAGGGGGCGAGGGAGCAGTTCTTC,CASTVPGQGAREQFF
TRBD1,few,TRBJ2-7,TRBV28,TGTGCCAGCAGCCAAAATCCAGGGGGTCTCTACGAGCAGTACTTC,CASSQNPGGLYEQYF
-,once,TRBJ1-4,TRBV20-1,TGCAGTGCTACAGGGGAGTCTAATGAAAAACTGTTTTTT,CSATGESNEKLFF
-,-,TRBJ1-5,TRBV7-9,TGTGCCAGCAGCTTTGAGAAAGGTCGGGCTAGCAATCAGCCCCAGCATTTT,CASSFEKGRASNQPQHF
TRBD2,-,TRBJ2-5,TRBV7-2,TGTGCCAGCACCATAGCGGGAACACACCAAGAGACCCAGTACTTC,CASTIAGTHQETQYF
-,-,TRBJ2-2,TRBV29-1,TGCAGCGTGGCTGTGGGATCCACCGGGGAGCTGTTTTTT,CSVAVGSTGELFF
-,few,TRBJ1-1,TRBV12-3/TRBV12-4,TGTGCCAGCAGTTTCGCTTGGGTGGCGGACACTGAAGCTTTCTTT,CASSFAWVADTEAFF
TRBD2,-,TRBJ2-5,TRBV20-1,TGCAGTGCTAGAGTTAGCGGGGGTAAAGAGACCCAGTACTTC,CSARVSGGKETQYF
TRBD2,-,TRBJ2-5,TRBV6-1,TGTGCCACCTTACCAGGGACTAGCGAGTTAGAGACCCAGTACTTC,CATLPGTSELETQYF
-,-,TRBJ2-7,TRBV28,TGTGCCAGCAGTTGGTTACACTTAGCCTACGAGCAGTACTTC,CASSWLHLAYEQYF
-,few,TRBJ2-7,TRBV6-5,TGTGCCAGCAGGAGGGGGAGTGAGCAGTACTTC,CASRRGSEQYF
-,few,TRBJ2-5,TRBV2,TGTGCCAGCGGTGTTTCTGAAGAGACCCAGTACTTC,CASGVSEETQYF
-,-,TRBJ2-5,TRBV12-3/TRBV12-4,TGTGCCAGCAGCCTCATCGGGAGTACTCAGACCCAGTACTTC,CASSLIGSTQTQYF
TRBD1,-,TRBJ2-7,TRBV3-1,TGTGCCAGCAGCCCGACAGGGAAGGTGATCGAGCAGTACTTC,CASSPTGKVIEQYF
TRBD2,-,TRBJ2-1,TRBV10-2,TGCGCCAGCGGACTAGCGGATTACAATGAGCAGTTCTTC,CASGLADYNEQFF